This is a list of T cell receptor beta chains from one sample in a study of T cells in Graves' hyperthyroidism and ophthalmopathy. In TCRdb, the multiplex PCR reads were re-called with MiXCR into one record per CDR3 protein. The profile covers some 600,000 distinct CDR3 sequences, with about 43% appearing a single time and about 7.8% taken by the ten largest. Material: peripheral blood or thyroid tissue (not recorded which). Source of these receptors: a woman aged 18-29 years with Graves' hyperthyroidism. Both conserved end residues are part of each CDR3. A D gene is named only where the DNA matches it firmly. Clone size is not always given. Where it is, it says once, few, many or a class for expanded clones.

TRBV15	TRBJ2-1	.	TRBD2	CATSRGGLAGGYNEQFF	TGTGCCACCAGCAGAGGGGGACTAGCGGGAGGATACAATGAGCAGTTCTTC
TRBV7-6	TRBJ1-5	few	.	CASSLSRGSNQPQHF	TGTGCCAGCAGCTTATCTAGGGGTAGCAATCAGCCCCAGCATTTT
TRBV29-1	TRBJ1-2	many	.	CSVAGKRLGNNYGYTF	TGCAGCGTTGCGGGGAAACGCCTTGGGAACAACTATGGCTACACCTTC
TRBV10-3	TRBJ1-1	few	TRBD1	CAIHLQGDTEAFF	TGTGCCATCCATCTACAGGGGGACACTGAAGCTTTCTTT
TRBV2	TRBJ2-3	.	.	CASTSTDTQYF	TGTGCCAGCACCAGCACAGATACGCAGTATTTT
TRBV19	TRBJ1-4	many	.	CATSGGTNEKLFF	TGTGCCACCTCGGGAGGGACTAATGAAAAACTGTTTTTT
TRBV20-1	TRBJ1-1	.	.	CSATRTEFVTEAFF	TGCAGTGCTACCCGGACGGAGTTCGTCACTGAAGCTTTCTTT
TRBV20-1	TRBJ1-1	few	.	CSAKNRFRHTEAFF	TGCAGTGCTAAGAACAGATTTAGGCACACTGAAGCTTTCTTT
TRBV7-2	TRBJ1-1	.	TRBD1	CASRDRTTTTEAFF	TGTGCCAGTAGGGACAGAACCACGACCACTGAAGCTTTCTTT
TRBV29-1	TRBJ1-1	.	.	CSVTSGSLF	TGCAGCGTTACGAGCGGGAGCCTCTTT
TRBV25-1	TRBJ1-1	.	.	CASSGRHRARDTEAFF	TGTGCCAGCAGTGGACGGCATCGGGCGAGGGACACTGAAGCTTTCTTT
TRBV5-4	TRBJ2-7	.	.	CASSLTENGEQYF	TGTGCCAGCAGCTTGACAGAAAATGGCGAGCAGTACTTC
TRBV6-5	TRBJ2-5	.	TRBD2	CATGTSGLPFQETQYF	TGTGCCACCGGGACTAGCGGCCTACCGTTTCAAGAGACCCAGTACTTC
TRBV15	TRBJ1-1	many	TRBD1	CATSRGQGVDTEAFF	TGTGCCACCAGCAGAGGACAGGGTGTGGACACTGAAGCTTTCTTT